This TCR beta chain was sequenced during a study of CD8 T cells in Susac syndrome. This clonotype was counted between two and nine times. Sequencing of TCR beta drew on CD8+ and CD4+ T cells from blood. Treatment-naive patients with stable or active relapsing-remitting disease were the multiple sclerosis controls. Negative isolation was applied to CD8+ and CD4+ T cells, and FACS enrichment was applied to TEMRA cells. An amount of RNA that ranged from about 0.45 to 1 ug was reverse transcribed with random hexamers. An immunoSEQ multiplex PCR amplified TCR beta CDR3 over 54 Vbeta and 13 Jbeta. TCRdb reprocessed the immunoSEQ multiplex PCR reads via MiXCR and lists one record per CDR3 protein. The sample consists of about 210,000 distinct CDR3 sequences, roughly 96% of them appearing once. Germline V lookup: CDR1 MNHEY, CDR2 SVGEGT. The V gene lost 6 bases and the J gene lost 0 bases, with 3 bases spanning the gap. The CDR3 runs 13 residues.

The sequencing input was CD4+ T cells from PBMCs. This TCR was recovered from a human donor with multiple sclerosis. The gene calls are TRBV6-2 or TRBV6-3 and TRBJ2-6; no reliable D call. DNA for the CDR3: TGTGCCAGCAGGACCTCTGGGGCCAACGTCCTGACTTTC. This translates into CASRTSGANVLTF.